The 18 T cell receptor beta chains reported below all come from one sample, sequenced in a study of response to subunit inactivated influenza vaccine. TCRdb reprocessed the RT-PCR reads with MiXCR, giving one entry per CDR3 protein. Of some 500,000 distinct CDR3 sequences listed, under 15% are singletons. The specimen comprised PBMCs from blood, sampled roughly 45 days after vaccination. The receptors were gathered from a man aged 45-60 years who received an inactivated influenza vaccine.

The CDR3 DNA sequence: TGTGCCATCAGTGAGGGGGCGGGGGGACCAGTGGGCTATGAGCAGTTCTTC. Encoded protein: CAISEGAGGPVGYEQFF. The rearrangement links TRBV10-3 to TRBJ2-1, with TRBD2 matching 8 bases. The V and J ends lost 2 bases and 8 bases, in that order; junction bases with no gene match: 14. CDR1 is ENHRY and CDR2 is SYGVKD in the germline V gene. The CDR3 is made up of 17 amino acids.

This clonotype has at least ten counts. The chain carries TRBV7-2 and TRBJ2-7, with 8 positions matching TRBD1. The V gene's germline CDR1 is SGHTA and CDR2 FQGNSA. Trimming cost V 1 base and J 1 base; bases outside gene matches: 0. There are 14 residues in the CDR3. CDR3 sequence reads: CASSLDRGSYEQYF. CDR3 bases: TGTGCCAGCAGCTTAGACAGGGGGTCCTACGAGCAGTACTTC.

The chain couples TRBV6-2 or TRBV6-3 to TRBJ2-7; D call uncertain. V was trimmed by 5 bases and J by 6 bases, leaving 14 bases between them. The CDR3 totals 13 residues. Germline lookup yields CDR1 MNHEY and CDR2 SVGEGT. The CDR3 sequence is CASSKVLRCEQYF. The CDR3 DNA is TGTGCCAGCAGTAAGGTATTGAGGTGCGAGCAGTACTTC.

The table lists this clonotype with many counts. The chain has TRBV6-1 and TRBJ1-4, with 8 bases fitting TRBD1. The CDR3 loop spans 15 amino acids. Germline assignment: CDR1 MNHNS and CDR2 SASEGT. Trimming took 5 bases from V and 5 from J; bases not matched to a gene: 7. The CDR3 here is CASSMGQASNEKLFF. The CDR3 DNA reads TGTGCCAGCAGTATGGGACAGGCTTCAAATGAAAAACTGTTTTTT.

This clonotype was observed at least ten times. V and J are TRBV20-1 and TRBJ2-4, with D uncertain. The CDR3 extends over 14 amino acids. In germline, CDR1 is DFQATT, CDR2 SNEGSKA (reference sequence). Trimming left V 6 bases short and J 6 bases short, with 18 bases between. The CDR3 bases are TGCAGTGCCTCGACGGGTGTGCCGAGAAACATTCAGTACTTC. Translated, it gives CSASTGVPRNIQYF.

The gene calls are TRBV29-1 and TRBJ2-3; TRBD2 agrees at 11 bases. Germline-derived CDR1 and CDR2 are SQVTM and ANQGSEA. The V segment lost 6 bases and the J segment 1 base; nucleotides outside the gene matches: 15. The CDR3 is made up of 18 amino acids. CDR3 in amino acids: CSVAQKSGTSGRTDTQYF. The CDR3 region has the DNA TGCAGCGTCGCTCAGAAGTCCGGGACTAGCGGCCGCACAGATACGCAGTATTTT.

This clonotype turned up a few times. The rearrangement uses TRBV29-1 and TRBJ2-3, with a tentative D call TRBD1 (5 bases). Germline V gives CDR1 SQVTM, CDR2 ANQGSEA. This CDR3 has 14 amino acids. V shed 7 bases and J shed 3 bases, with 17 bases lying between them. The chain's CDR3 is CSGQQEGKTDTQYF. The CDR3, as DNA: TGCAGCGGCCAACAGGAAGGGAAAACAGATACGCAGTATTTT.

This clonotype was counted between two and nine times. V usage is TRBV10-2 and J usage is TRBJ2-3; no clear D gene. V was trimmed by 2 bases and J by 8 bases, leaving 5 bases between them. CDR3 length equals 11 residues. Germline assignment: CDR1 WSHSY and CDR2 SAAADI. The CDR3 reads CASSEGATQYF. CDR3 nucleotide sequence: TGCGCCAGCAGTGAGGGTGCTACGCAGTATTTT.

This clonotype appeared a few times. The rearrangement joins TRBV4-2 to TRBJ2-7; 9 bases align to TRBD1. CDR3 size: 17 residues. V gave up 2 bases and J gave up 3 bases; unmatched junction bases: 11. The germline CDR1 and CDR2 sequences are LGHNA and YNFKEQ. CDR3 loop: CASSQLKPGQGNYEQYF. The CDR3 DNA reads TGTGCCAGCAGCCAACTGAAACCGGGACAGGGTAACTACGAGCAGTACTTC.

This clonotype was counted only a few times. This chain uses TRBV29-1 with TRBJ2-3; D not resolved. Per the germline V gene, CDR1 is SQVTM and CDR2 is ANQGSEA. V gave up 7 bases and J gave up 0 bases, with 11 bases separating them. The CDR3 length is 13 residues. The CDR3 here is CSGRAPSTDTQYF. CDR3 sequence (DNA): TGCAGCGGACGCGCCCCTAGCACAGATACGCAGTATTTT.

This clonotype was found once. Since a much larger clone is just one base distant, this may be a read error. The gene calls are TRBV12-3 or TRBV12-4 and TRBJ1-5; D not resolved. There are 14 residues in the CDR3. V shed 7 bases and J shed 2 bases, with 12 bases lying between them. The CDR3 loop reads CASIFSGGNQPQHF. For the CDR3, the DNA is TGTGCCAGCATTTTCTCGGGAGGCAATCAGCCCCAGCATTTT.

J is TRBJ2-2 and V is TRBV6-5; no clear D gene. Germline values: CDR1 MNHEY, CDR2 SVGAGI. With 7 bases removed from V and 3 bases from J, the gap between germline ends came to 6 bases. The CDR3 runs 12 residues. The CDR3 here is CASTGHTGELFF. The CDR3, as DNA: TGTGCCAGCACCGGACACACCGGGGAGCTGTTTTTT.

In this sample, this clonotype turned up a few times. The J gene is TRBJ2-7, the V gene TRBV20-1, with TRBD2 matching over 9 bases. V lost 1 base, J lost 5 bases, and 9 bases stayed unmatched. This CDR3 comprises 15 residues. The germline V gene encodes CDR1 DFQATT and CDR2 SNEGSKA (reference sequence). DNA of the CDR3: TGCAGTGCTAGAGGAGGTAGCGGGAGAATCCACGAGCAGTACTTC. It encodes CSARGGSGRIHEQYF.

This clonotype was counted a few times. This may be a read error, as it is one base from a much larger clone. The CDR3 DNA reads as TGTGCCAGCAGCCACGGGACGGTGAACACTGAAGCTTTCTTT. Translating it yields CASSHGTVNTEAFF. The chain employs TRBV7-2 and TRBJ1-1; maybe TRBD1 (5 bases). Trimming removed 5 bases at V and 0 bases at J, with 10 bases between. CDR3 length: 14 amino acids. The germline CDR1 and CDR2 sequences are SGHTA and FQGNSA.

In its sample, this clonotype was seen a few times. V gene TRBV6-2 or TRBV6-3 combines with J gene TRBJ2-1; TRBD2 matches at 9 bases. This CDR3 is 15 amino acids long. Germline trimming cut 6 bases from V and 9 bases from J; bases unmatched to any gene: 12. CDR1 is MNHEY, CDR2 SVGEGT, per germline. The CDR3 bases are TGTGCCAGCAGCGCACGGCGCGGGGGGGCCGGTGAGCAGTTCTTC. Its protein product is CASSARRGGAGEQFF.

The chain employs TRBV12-3 or TRBV12-4 and TRBJ2-1; D is uncertain. This CDR3 contains 14 residues. The V end was cut by 6 bases, the J end by 8 bases, with 17 bases between. CDR3 residues: CASRLNMRIYEQFF. As DNA, the CDR3 is TGTGCCAGCAGGCTAAACATGAGGATCTATGAGCAGTTCTTC.

The genes are TRBV29-1 and TRBJ2-7, with 11 bases fitting TRBD2. The CDR3 spans 18 residues. CDR1 is SQVTM and CDR2 is ANQGSEA in the germline V gene. V lost 5 bases to trimming and J lost 1 base; unmatched junction nucleotides: 16. The CDR3 region has the DNA TGCAGCGTTTCAGGAGGAACAGGGACTAGCGGAGATTCCTACGAGCAGTACTTC. Its translation is CSVSGGTGTSGDSYEQYF.

This clonotype was counted only a few times. This chain connects TRBV20-1 to TRBJ2-1, with 10 nucleotides matching TRBD2. V shed 1 base, J shed 12 bases, and the junction held 12 bases outside the gene matches. CDR1 is DFQATT, CDR2 SNEGSKA, per germline (reference sequence). The CDR3 is made up of 15 amino acids. The CDR3 loop reads CSARGLAGAPLGQFF. The DNA of the CDR3 is TGCAGTGCTAGAGGCCTAGCGGGAGCCCCGTTGGGGCAGTTCTTC.